The 9 T cell receptor beta chains listed next were all sequenced from one sample in a study of blood T cells in healthy people across ages. A sample-barcoded 5' primer and a J-beta primer mix were used in a second PCR of roughly 7 to 12 cycles. TCRdb redid the calling of the 5' RACE reads with MiXCR, one entry per CDR3 protein. Among 850,000 or so distinct CDR3 sequences, more than 25% were seen once, and the ten largest hold about 18%. The sample was blood. Receptors were obtained from an elderly woman in good health.

The chain is built from TRBV5-1 and TRBJ2-4; 8 nucleotides match TRBD1. CDR3 length: 16 amino acids. Looked up from germline, CDR1 is SGHRS and CDR2 is YFSETQ. The V gene end was trimmed by 0 bases and the J gene end by 5 bases; junction bases not matched to a gene: 7. The CDR3 region has the DNA TGCGCCAGCAGCTTGGGGGGGACAGGTGCCGAAAACATTCAGTACTTC. Translating gives CASSLGGTGAENIQYF.

The sample holds many counts of this clonotype. The chain uses TRBV20-1 and TRBJ1-2; D gene unclear. Between the trimmed V and J ends, which lost 0 bases and 10 bases, there was a span of 9 bases. The CDR3 runs 11 residues. Germline V gene lookup returns CDR1 DFQATT and CDR2 SNEGSKA (reference sequence). As DNA, the CDR3 is TGCAGTGCTAGAGATCACTCTCTCTACACCTTC. The encoded protein is CSARDHSLYTF.

This clonotype was found a few times. CDR3 region: CASRSQSGGFTGELFF. The CDR3 DNA is TGTGCCAGCCGGAGTCAGAGCGGGGGATTCACCGGGGAGCTGTTTTTT. This chain connects TRBV27 to TRBJ2-2, with TRBD2 matching over 8 bases. V shed 8 bases, J shed 4 bases, and the junction held 12 bases outside the gene matches. The CDR3 totals 16 residues. The V gene's germline CDR1 is MNHEY and CDR2 SMNVEV (reference sequence).

This clonotype was seen a handful of times. This chain links TRBV15 with TRBJ2-3; 13 bases map to TRBD2. The CDR3 is 17 amino acids. Losses at the gene ends were 0 bases for V and 5 bases for J; bases not matched to a gene: 5. Germline V lookup: CDR1 LNHNV, CDR2 YYDKDF (reference sequence). CDR3 bases: TGTGCCACCAGCAGAGACAGACTAGCGGGGGGAGGAGATACGCAGTATTTT. Translating it yields CATSRDRLAGGGDTQYF.

This clonotype appeared a few times. This may stem from a read error, because a much larger clone lies one nucleotide away. The J gene is TRBJ2-1, the V gene TRBV7-2; TRBD2 matches 7 bases. Germline CDR1 and CDR2: SGHTA and FQGNSA. Losses at the gene ends were 6 bases for V and 6 bases for J; bases not matched to a gene: 8. CDR3 length equals 14 residues. CDR3 sequence: CASRKTSLFNEQFF. The CDR3 DNA is TGTGCCAGCAGGAAGACTAGCCTTTTCAATGAGCAGTTCTTC.

This chain connects TRBV6-6 to TRBJ2-7, with 9 bases that match TRBD2. CDR3 size: 15 residues. Germline V lookup: CDR1 MNHNY, CDR2 SVGAGI (reference sequence). The V gene end was trimmed by 3 bases and the J gene end by 1 base; junction bases not matched to a gene: 4. DNA for the CDR3: TGTGCCAGCAGTTATACTAGCGGGCCATCCTACGAGCAGTACTTC. Translating it yields CASSYTSGPSYEQYF.

This clonotype was detected ten times or more. The chain uses TRBV20-1 and TRBJ2-1; 7 bases agree with TRBD1. Germline V gene data show CDR1 as DFQATT and CDR2 as SNEGSKA (reference sequence). The CDR3 length is 12 residues. V shed 6 bases and J 7 bases; nucleotides not matched to a gene: 6. The CDR3 sequence is CSARGGYNEQFF. In DNA form, the CDR3 reads TGCAGTGCCCGAGGGGGCTATAATGAGCAGTTCTTC.

The genes are TRBV13 and TRBJ1-1; perhaps TRBD1 as D (6 bases). Germline V lookup: CDR1 PRHDT, CDR2 FYEKMQ (reference sequence). The CDR3 length is 15 residues. V shed 4 bases and J shed 0 bases, with 12 bases lying between them. The CDR3 here is CASSYNRAMNTEAFF. In nucleotides, the CDR3 is TGTGCCAGCAGCTATAACAGGGCCATGAACACTGAAGCTTTCTTT. Full variable domain (remainder filled in from reference TRBV13 and TRBJ1-1): AAGVIQSPRHLIKEKRETATLKCYPIPRHDTVYWYQQGPGQDPQFLISFYEKMQSDKGSIPDRFSAQQFSDYHSELNMSSLELGDSALYFCASSYNRAMNTEAFFGQGTRLTVV.

This clonotype was picked up a small number of times. An end of the junction does not agree with germline; a read error may underlie this. The chain uses TRBV5-1 and TRBJ2-3; the match to TRBD1 covers 7 bases. The CDR3 totals 15 residues. Per germline, CDR1 SGHRS and CDR2 YFSETQ. The CDR3 reads CASSLAGGSTGTQYF. As DNA, the CDR3 is TGCGCCAGCAGCTTGGCAGGGGGTAGCACAGGTACGCAGTATTTT.